This TCR beta chain was captured by sequencing in a study of T cell responses to AZD1222 COVID-19 vaccine. Study-level background: Second doses that came at about 4 or about 12 weeks were put together.

Notes on this clone: The antigen remains undetermined.

The CDR3 is made up of 12 amino acids. V was cut by 2 bases and J by 8 bases, with 9 bases left in between. CDR1 MNHEY and CDR2 SVGEGT come from the germline V gene. General study findings and limits: White British ancestry dominated among donors, who included more females, and clonal diversity was possibly underestimated. Seropositive status at baseline applied to only 5 to 7 AZD1222 recipients. Spike-specific TCR breadth and depth rose after two AZD1222 doses.

Profiled with immunoSEQ multiplex PCR; TCRdb holds only in-frame clones, not every one. The repertoire holds about 97,000 clones, 70% to 90% seen once, with 4% to 6% in the top ten. The starting material was peripheral blood, obtained on day 0 of AZD1222 vaccination. The TCR was taken from an adult in good health. The chain employs TRBV6-2 or TRBV6-3 and TRBJ1-2; D call uncertain. In DNA form, the CDR3 reads TGTGCCAGCAGTTACGGGGTGAGGGGCTACACCTTC. This encodes CASSYGVRGYTF.